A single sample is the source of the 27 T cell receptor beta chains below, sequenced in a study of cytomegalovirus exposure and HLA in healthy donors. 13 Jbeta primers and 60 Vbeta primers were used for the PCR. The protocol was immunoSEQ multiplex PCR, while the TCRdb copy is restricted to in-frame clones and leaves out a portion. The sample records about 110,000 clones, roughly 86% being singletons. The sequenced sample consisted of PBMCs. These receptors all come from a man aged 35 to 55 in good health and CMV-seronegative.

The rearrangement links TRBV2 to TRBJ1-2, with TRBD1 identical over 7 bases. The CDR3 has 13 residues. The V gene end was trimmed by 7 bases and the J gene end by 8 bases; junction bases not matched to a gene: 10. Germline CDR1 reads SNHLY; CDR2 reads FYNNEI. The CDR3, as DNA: TGTGCCAGCACCCCAGACAGGGTTGGAGGCTACACCTTC. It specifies CASTPDRVGGYTF. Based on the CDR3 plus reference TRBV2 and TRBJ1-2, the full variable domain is EPEVTQTPSHQVTQMGQEVILRCVPISNHLYFYWYRQILGQKVEFLVSFYNNEISEKSEIFDDQFSVERPDGSNFTLKIRSTKLEDSAMYFCASTPDRVGGYTFGSGTRLTVV.

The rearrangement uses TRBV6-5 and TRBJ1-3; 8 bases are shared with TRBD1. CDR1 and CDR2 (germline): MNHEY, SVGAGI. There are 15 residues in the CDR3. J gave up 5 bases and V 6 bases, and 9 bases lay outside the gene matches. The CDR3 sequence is CASRSRTGRRNTIYF. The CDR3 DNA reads TGTGCCAGCAGAAGCCGGACAGGGAGGCGAAACACCATATATTTT.

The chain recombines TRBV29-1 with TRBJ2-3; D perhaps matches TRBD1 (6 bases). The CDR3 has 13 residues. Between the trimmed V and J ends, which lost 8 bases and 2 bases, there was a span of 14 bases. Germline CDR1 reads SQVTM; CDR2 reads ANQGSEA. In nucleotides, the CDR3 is TGCAGCTCGACAGGATCTCACACAGATACGCAGTATTTT. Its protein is CSSTGSHTDTQYF.

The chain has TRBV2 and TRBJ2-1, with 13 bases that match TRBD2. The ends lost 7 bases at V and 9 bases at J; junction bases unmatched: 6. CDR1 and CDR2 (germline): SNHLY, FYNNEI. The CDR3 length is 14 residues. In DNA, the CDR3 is TGTGCCAGCACCCCGACTAGCGGGGGGTTTGAGCAGTTCTTC. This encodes CASTPTSGGFEQFF.

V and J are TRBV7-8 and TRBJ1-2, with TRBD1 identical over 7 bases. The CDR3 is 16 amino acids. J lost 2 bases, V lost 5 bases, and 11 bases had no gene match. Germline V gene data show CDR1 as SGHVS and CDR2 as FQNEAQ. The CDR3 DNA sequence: TGTGCCAGCAGCCTAAGCCGACAGGGTTCCAACTATGGCTACACCTTC. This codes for CASSLSRQGSNYGYTF.

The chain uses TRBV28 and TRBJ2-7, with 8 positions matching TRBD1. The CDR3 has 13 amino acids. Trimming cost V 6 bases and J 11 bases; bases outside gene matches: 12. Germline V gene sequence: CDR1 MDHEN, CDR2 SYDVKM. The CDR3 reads CASSPQDRALEYF. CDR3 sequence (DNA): TGTGCCAGCAGCCCCCAGGACAGGGCTTTGGAGTACTTC.

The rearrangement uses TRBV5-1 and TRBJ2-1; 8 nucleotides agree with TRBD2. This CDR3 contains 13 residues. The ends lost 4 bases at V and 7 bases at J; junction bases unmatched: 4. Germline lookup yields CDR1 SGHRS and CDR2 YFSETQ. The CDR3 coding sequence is TGCGCCAGCAGCCCGGGGGGGAAAAATGAGCAGTTCTTC. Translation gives CASSPGGKNEQFF.

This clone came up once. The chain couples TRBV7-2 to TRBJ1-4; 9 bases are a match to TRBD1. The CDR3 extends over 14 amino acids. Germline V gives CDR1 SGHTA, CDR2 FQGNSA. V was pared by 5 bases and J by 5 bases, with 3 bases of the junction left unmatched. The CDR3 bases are TGTGCCAGCAGCCGAGACAGGGGGAATGAAAAACTGTTTTTT. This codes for CASSRDRGNEKLFF.

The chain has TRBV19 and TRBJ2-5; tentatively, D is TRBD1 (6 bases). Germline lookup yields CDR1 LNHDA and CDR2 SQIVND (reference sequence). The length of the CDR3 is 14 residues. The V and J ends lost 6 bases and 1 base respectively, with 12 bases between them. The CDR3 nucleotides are TGTGCCAGTAGGCCGACAGGTCTCCAAGAGACCCAGTACTTC. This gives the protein CASRPTGLQETQYF.

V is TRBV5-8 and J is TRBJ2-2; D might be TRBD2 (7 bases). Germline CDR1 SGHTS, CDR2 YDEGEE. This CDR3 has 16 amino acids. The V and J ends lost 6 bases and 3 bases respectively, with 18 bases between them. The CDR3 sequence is CASISLAGAHTGELFF. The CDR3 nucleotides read TGTGCCAGCATTTCCCTCGCGGGGGCCCACACCGGGGAGCTGTTTTTT.

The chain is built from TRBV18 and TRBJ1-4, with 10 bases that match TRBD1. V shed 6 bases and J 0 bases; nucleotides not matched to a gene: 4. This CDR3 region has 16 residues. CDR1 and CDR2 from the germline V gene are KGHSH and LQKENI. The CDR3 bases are TGTGCCAGCTCCCTCGGACAGGGGGCAACTAATGAAAAACTGTTTTTT. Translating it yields CASSLGQGATNEKLFF. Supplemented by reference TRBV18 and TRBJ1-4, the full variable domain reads NAGVMQNPRHLVRRRGQEARLRCSPMKGHSHVYWYRQLPEEGLKFMVYLQKENIIDESGMPKERFSAEFPKEGPSILRIQQVVRGDSAAYFCASSLGQGATNEKLFFGSGTQLSVL.

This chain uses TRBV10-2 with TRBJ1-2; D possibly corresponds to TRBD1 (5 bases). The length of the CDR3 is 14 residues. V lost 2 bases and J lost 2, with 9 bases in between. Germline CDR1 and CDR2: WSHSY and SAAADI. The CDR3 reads CASSEQGRNYGYTF. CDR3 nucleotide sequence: TGCGCCAGCAGTGAGCAGGGTAGGAACTATGGCTACACCTTC.

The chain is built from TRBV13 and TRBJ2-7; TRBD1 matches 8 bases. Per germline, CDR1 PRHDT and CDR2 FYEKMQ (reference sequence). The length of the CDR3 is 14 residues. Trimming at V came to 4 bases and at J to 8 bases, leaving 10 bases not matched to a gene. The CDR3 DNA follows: TGTGCCAGCAGCTATAACCGGGACAGGTCACAGCAGTACTTC. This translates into CASSYNRDRSQQYF. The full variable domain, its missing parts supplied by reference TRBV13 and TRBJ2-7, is AAGVIQSPRHLIKEKRETATLKCYPIPRHDTVYWYQQGPGQDPQFLISFYEKMQSDKGSIPDRFSAQQFSDYHSELNMSSLELGDSALYFCASSYNRDRSQQYFGPGTRLTVT.

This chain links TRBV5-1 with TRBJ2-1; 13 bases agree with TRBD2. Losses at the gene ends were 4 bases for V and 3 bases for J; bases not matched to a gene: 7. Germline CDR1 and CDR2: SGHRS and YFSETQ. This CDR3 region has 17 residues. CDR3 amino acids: CASSRATSGGGYNEQFF. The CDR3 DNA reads TGCGCCAGCAGCCGCGCAACTAGCGGGGGGGGCTACAATGAGCAGTTCTTC.

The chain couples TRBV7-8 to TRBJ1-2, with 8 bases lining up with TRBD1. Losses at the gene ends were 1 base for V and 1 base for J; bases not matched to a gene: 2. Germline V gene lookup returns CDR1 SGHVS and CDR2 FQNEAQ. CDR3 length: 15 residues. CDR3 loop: CASSLETGDNYGYTF. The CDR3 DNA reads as TGTGCCAGCAGCTTAGAGACAGGGGATAACTATGGCTACACCTTC.

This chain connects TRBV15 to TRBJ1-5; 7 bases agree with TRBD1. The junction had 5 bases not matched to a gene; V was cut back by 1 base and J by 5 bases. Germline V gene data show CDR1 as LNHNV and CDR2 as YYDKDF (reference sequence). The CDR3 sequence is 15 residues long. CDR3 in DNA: TGTGCCACCAGCAGAGGTCGGACAGGAGATCAGCCCCAGCATTTT. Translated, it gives CATSRGRTGDQPQHF.

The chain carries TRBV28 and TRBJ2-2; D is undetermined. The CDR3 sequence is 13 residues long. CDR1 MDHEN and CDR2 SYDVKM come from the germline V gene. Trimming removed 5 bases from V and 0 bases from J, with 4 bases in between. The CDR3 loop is CASSLPNTGELFF. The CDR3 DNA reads TGTGCCAGCAGTCTTCCGAACACCGGGGAGCTGTTTTTT.

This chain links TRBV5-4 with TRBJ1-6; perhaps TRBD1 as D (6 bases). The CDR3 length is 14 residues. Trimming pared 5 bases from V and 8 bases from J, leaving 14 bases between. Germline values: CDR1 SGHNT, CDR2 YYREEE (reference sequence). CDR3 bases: TGTGCCAGCAGTTCGACAGGTTGGGATTCACCCCTCCACTTT. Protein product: CASSSTGWDSPLHF.

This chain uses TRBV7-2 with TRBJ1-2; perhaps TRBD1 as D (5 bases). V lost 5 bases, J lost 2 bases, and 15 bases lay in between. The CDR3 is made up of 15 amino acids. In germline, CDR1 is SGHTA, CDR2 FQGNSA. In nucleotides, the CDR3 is TGTGCCAGCAGCCTATCCGGGGGGGGAAACTATGGCTACACCTTC. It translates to CASSLSGGGNYGYTF. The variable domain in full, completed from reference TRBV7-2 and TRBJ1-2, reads GAGVSQSPSNKVTEKGKDVELRCDPISGHTALYWYRQSLGQGLEFLIYFQGNSAPDKSGLPSDRFSAERTGGSVSTLTIQRTQQEDSAVYLCASSLSGGGNYGYTFGSGTRLTVV.

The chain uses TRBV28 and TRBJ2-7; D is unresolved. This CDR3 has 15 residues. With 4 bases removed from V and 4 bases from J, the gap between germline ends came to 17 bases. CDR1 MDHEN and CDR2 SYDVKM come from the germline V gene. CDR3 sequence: CASSSGSGYRYEQYF. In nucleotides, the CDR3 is TGTGCCAGCAGTTCCGGGTCGGGTTATCGTTACGAGCAGTACTTC.

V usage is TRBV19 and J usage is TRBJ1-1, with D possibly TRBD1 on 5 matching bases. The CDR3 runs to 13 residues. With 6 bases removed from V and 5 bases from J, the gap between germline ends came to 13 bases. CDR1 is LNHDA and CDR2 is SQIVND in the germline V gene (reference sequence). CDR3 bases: TGTGCCAGTAGCCCCGACAGAGGTACTGAAGCTTTCTTT. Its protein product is CASSPDRGTEAFF.

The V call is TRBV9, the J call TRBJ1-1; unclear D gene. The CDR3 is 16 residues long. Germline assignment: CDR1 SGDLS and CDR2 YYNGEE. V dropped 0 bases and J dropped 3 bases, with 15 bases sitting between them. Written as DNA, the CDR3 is TGTGCCAGCAGCGTAGCCTTGTCTACCTCGGACACTGAAGCTTTCTTT. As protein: CASSVALSTSDTEAFF.

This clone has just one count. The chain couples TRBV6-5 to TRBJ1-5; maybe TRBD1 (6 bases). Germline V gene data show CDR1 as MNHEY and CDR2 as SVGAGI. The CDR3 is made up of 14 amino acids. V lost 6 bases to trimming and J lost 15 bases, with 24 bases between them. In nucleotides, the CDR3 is TGTGCCAGCAGCTACACTTTCTCGCAGGGGACCTGGCATTTT. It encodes CASSYTFSQGTWHF.

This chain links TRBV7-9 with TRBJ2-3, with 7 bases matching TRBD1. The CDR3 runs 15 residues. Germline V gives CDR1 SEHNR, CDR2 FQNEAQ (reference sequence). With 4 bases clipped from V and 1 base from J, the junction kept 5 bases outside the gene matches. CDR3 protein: CASSSQGKGTDTQYF. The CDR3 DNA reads TGTGCCAGCAGCTCACAGGGGAAGGGCACAGATACGCAGTATTTT.

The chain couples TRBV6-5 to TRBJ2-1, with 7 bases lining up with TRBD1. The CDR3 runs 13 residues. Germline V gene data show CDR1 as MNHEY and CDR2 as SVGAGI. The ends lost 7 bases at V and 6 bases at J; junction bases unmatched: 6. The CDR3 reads CASIQGGSNEQFF. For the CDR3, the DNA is TGTGCCAGCATCCAAGGGGGCTCCAATGAGCAGTTCTTC.

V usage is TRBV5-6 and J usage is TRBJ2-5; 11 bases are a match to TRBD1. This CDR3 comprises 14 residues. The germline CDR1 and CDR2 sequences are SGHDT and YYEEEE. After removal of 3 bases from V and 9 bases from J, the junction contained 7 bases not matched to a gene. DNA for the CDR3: TGTGCCAGCAGCTATCCGGGACAGGGGGTACCCCAGTACTTC. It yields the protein CASSYPGQGVPQYF.

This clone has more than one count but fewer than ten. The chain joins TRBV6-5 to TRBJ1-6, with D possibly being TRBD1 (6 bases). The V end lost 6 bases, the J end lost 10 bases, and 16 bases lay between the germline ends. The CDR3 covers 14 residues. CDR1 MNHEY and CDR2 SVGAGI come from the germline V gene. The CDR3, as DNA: TGTGCCAGCAGAAACAGGGTGCCGAACTCACCCCTCCACTTT. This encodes CASRNRVPNSPLHF.